This entry lists 27 T cell receptor beta chains sequenced from one sample in a study of cytomegalovirus exposure and HLA in healthy donors (dated by TCRdb to 2015 to 2018). Library creation used the immunoSEQ multiplex PCR assay. For the multiplex PCR, a mixture combining 60 forward primers for TCR Vbeta segments and 13 reverse primers for TCR Jbeta segments was used. Entries here come from immuneACCESS through TCRdb and include only in-frame sequences with V and J called. Some clones fail to appear in such tables; in the studies checked, an unresolved V gene covers under half of the shortfall, and the cause of the remainder is unknown. The sample table lists around 160,000 clones, around three quarters of them with a count of one. The ten most abundant clones make up about 1% of the sample. Material: PBMCs. Receptors were obtained from a middle-aged woman in good health and CMV-seronegative.

V gene TRBV5-4 combines with J gene TRBJ2-2; D not certain. Germline-derived CDR1 and CDR2 are SGHNT and YYREEE (reference sequence). Trimming pared 4 bases from V and 6 bases from J, leaving 19 bases between. The CDR3 consists of 16 residues. As DNA, the CDR3 is TGTGCCAGCAGCCCCTACGGTAGAGTTGCCCCCGGGGAGCTGTTTTTT. Its protein is CASSPYGRVAPGELFF. The variable domain in full, completed from reference TRBV5-4 and TRBJ2-2, reads ETGVTQSPTHLIKTRGQQVTLRCSSQSGHNTVSWYQQALGQGPQFIFQYYREEENGRGNFPPRFSGLQFPNYSSELNVNALELDDSALYLCASSPYGRVAPGELFFGEGSRLTVL.

V is TRBV6-5 and J is TRBJ2-7; D is undetermined. This CDR3 region has 11 residues. The germline V gene encodes CDR1 MNHEY and CDR2 SVGAGI. V was shortened by 6 bases and J by 3 bases, with 6 bases between the two germline ends. In nucleotides, the CDR3 is TGTGCCAGCAGAGCCCACTACGAGCAGTACTTC. This gives the protein CASRAHYEQYF.

This clone has a single count. V usage is TRBV28 and J usage is TRBJ1-3; D not certain. V lost 6 bases and J lost 2, with 11 bases in between. In germline, CDR1 is MDHEN, CDR2 SYDVKM. This CDR3 contains 14 residues. The CDR3, as DNA: TGTGCCAGCAGCCTACAGCCTACTGGAAACACCATATATTTT. Amino acid sequence: CASSLQPTGNTIYF.

The rearrangement uses TRBV6-6 and TRBJ2-5; D not resolved. This CDR3 comprises 12 residues. Trimming removed 2 bases from V and 2 bases from J, with 3 bases in between. From germline, CDR1 is MNHNY and CDR2 SVGAGI (reference sequence). The CDR3 region has the DNA TGTGCCAGCAGTTACCTTCAAGAGACCCAGTACTTC. The encoded protein is CASSYLQETQYF.

Remarks on this clone: The same CDR3 arises from other DNA sequences in this sample as well. CDR3 protein: CASSRSGRAEDTQYF. Here the CDR3 DNA reads TGCGCCAGCAGCCGTAGCGGGAGGGCCGAGGATACGCAGTATTTT. The V and J genes are TRBV5-1 and TRBJ2-3; 11 bases map to TRBD2. The CDR3 sequence is 15 residues long. The V gene end was trimmed by 4 bases and the J gene end by 6 bases; junction bases not matched to a gene: 7. Germline assignment: CDR1 SGHRS and CDR2 YFSETQ. Combining the CDR3 with reference TRBV5-1 and TRBJ2-3 gives the whole variable domain KAGVTQTPRYLIKTRGQQVTLSCSPISGHRSVSWYQQTPGQGLQFLFEYFSETQRNKGNFPGRFSGRQFSNSRSEMNVSTLELGDSALYLCASSRSGRAEDTQYFGPGTRLTVL.

This clone was found a few times. This chain uses TRBV5-1 with TRBJ2-6; the D gene is possibly TRBD2 (5 bases). The CDR3 is made up of 16 amino acids. V was trimmed by 0 bases and J by 4 bases, leaving 11 bases between them. Germline CDR1 and CDR2: SGHRS and YFSETQ. This CDR3 reads CASSLDGSSGANVLTF. The DNA of the CDR3 is TGCGCCAGCAGCTTGGATGGGAGTTCGGGGGCCAACGTCCTGACTTTC. Full variable domain (remainder filled in from reference TRBV5-1 and TRBJ2-6): KAGVTQTPRYLIKTRGQQVTLSCSPISGHRSVSWYQQTPGQGLQFLFEYFSETQRNKGNFPGRFSGRQFSNSRSEMNVSTLELGDSALYLCASSLDGSSGANVLTFGAGSRLTVL.

The chain recombines TRBV29-1 with TRBJ1-1; no clear D. V lost 6 bases and J lost 1, with 6 bases in between. The CDR3 runs to 11 residues. Germline loops: CDR1 SQVTM, CDR2 ANQGSEA. The CDR3 sequence is CSVTGNTEAFF. CDR3 DNA: TGCAGCGTCACGGGGAACACTGAAGCTTTCTTT.

The chain carries TRBV11-3 and TRBJ2-7; D unresolved. V lost 2 bases to trimming and J lost 5 bases, with 4 bases between them. The CDR3 has 11 amino acids. Germline CDR1 and CDR2: SGHNT and YENEEA. As DNA, the CDR3 is TGTGCCAGCAGCTTATTCGACGAGCAGTACTTC. Translating gives CASSLFDEQYF.

V gene TRBV29-1 combines with J gene TRBJ2-5; 10 nucleotides align to TRBD2. The J call may be faulty, since TRBJ2-7 better matches the DNA end. CDR1 SQVTM and CDR2 ANQGSEA come from the germline V gene. The CDR3 totals 13 residues. CDR3 DNA: TGCAGCGGGACTGTAGCGGGAGGAGGCGAGCAGTACTTC. Translation gives CSGTVAGGGEQYF.

Only a few counts were recorded for this clone. Other DNA sequences in the sample encode the same CDR3. V and J are TRBV5-4 and TRBJ2-5, with D uncertain. Germline CDR1 and CDR2: SGHNT and YYREEE (reference sequence). This CDR3 spans 13 amino acids. Trimming shortened V by 0 bases and J by 4 bases, and 7 bases separated the two germline ends. The CDR3 spells CASSLDSVETQYF. Written as DNA, the CDR3 is TGTGCCAGCAGCTTGGACTCGGTAGAGACCCAGTACTTC. The entire variable domain, with the rest obtained from reference TRBV5-4 and TRBJ2-5, is as follows: ETGVTQSPTHLIKTRGQQVTLRCSSQSGHNTVSWYQQALGQGPQFIFQYYREEENGRGNFPPRFSGLQFPNYSSELNVNALELDDSALYLCASSLDSVETQYFGPGTRLLVL.

The genes are TRBV5-1 and TRBJ2-1; 12 nucleotides agree with TRBD2. Per germline, CDR1 SGHRS and CDR2 YFSETQ. The CDR3 covers 15 residues. Germline trimming cut 6 bases from V and 7 bases from J; bases unmatched to any gene: 8. The CDR3 nucleotides are TGCGCCAGCACCACACTAGCGGGAGGCCCTAATGAGCAGTTCTTC. Encoded protein: CASTTLAGGPNEQFF.

V and J are TRBV6-6 and TRBJ1-2, with 10 bases that match TRBD1. The germline gives CDR1 MNHNY, CDR2 SVGAGI (reference sequence). V lost 2 bases to trimming and J lost 6 bases; unmatched junction nucleotides: 9. There are 16 residues in the CDR3. The CDR3 sequence: CASSYGHRGTGDGYTF. The CDR3 DNA follows: TGTGCCAGCAGTTACGGCCATCGAGGGACAGGGGATGGCTACACCTTC.

This sequence joins TRBV2 and TRBJ1-1, with a possible D match to TRBD1 (5 bases). Trimming stripped 5 bases from V and 1 base from J, with 11 bases between. Per the germline V gene, CDR1 is SNHLY and CDR2 is FYNNEI. CDR3 length: 14 amino acids. CDR3 in DNA: TGTGCCAGCAGTCAGGGTTGGGGGAACACTGAAGCTTTCTTT. Translation: CASSQGWGNTEAFF.

The J gene is TRBJ1-5, the V gene TRBV10-3; tentative D call: TRBD1 (5 bases). The V end lost 3 bases, the J end lost 4 bases, and 10 bases lay between the germline ends. The CDR3 sequence is 14 residues long. Germline V gives CDR1 ENHRY, CDR2 SYGVKD. The CDR3 here is CAISEARGNQPQHF. Written as DNA, the CDR3 is TGTGCCATCAGTGAAGCCCGGGGGAATCAGCCCCAGCATTTT.

This chain connects TRBV6-5 to TRBJ1-1; no clear D. Germline V gene data show CDR1 as MNHEY and CDR2 as SVGAGI. V shed 7 bases and J shed 10 bases, with 19 bases lying between them. The CDR3 loop spans 13 amino acids. In DNA, the CDR3 is TGTGCCAGCACCATTTTGGGTAGCGGTAGAGCTTTCTTT. As protein: CASTILGSGRAFF.

The V call is TRBV5-1, the J call TRBJ1-1, with 7 nucleotides matching TRBD1. The germline V gene has CDR1 SGHRS and CDR2 YFSETQ. With 2 bases clipped from V and 2 bases from J, the junction kept 6 bases outside the gene matches. The CDR3 consists of 15 residues. The chain's CDR3 is CASSLGGGKNTEAFF. The CDR3 DNA is TGCGCCAGCAGCTTAGGGGGCGGAAAAAACACTGAAGCTTTCTTT.

The chain carries TRBV11-3 and TRBJ2-1; 9 bases fit TRBD1. The CDR3 consists of 14 residues. CDR1 and CDR2 (germline): SGHNT, YENEEA. Germline trimming cut 3 bases from V and 5 bases from J; bases unmatched to any gene: 2. The CDR3 reads CASSLTGGNNEQFF. The CDR3 nucleotides read TGTGCCAGCAGCTTGACAGGGGGGAACAATGAGCAGTTCTTC.

This clone was seen a handful of times. V gene TRBV5-1 combines with J gene TRBJ2-5; perhaps TRBD1 as D (6 bases). The ends were cut back, 4 bases at V and 5 bases at J, with 18 bases in the middle. Looked up from germline, CDR1 is SGHRS and CDR2 is YFSETQ. The CDR3 covers 15 residues. The chain's CDR3 is CASSPALQGAETQYF. The CDR3 nucleotides read TGCGCCAGCAGCCCGGCTCTACAGGGAGCGGAGACCCAGTACTTC. The variable domain in full, with the rest retrieved from reference TRBV5-1 and TRBJ2-5, is KAGVTQTPRYLIKTRGQQVTLSCSPISGHRSVSWYQQTPGQGLQFLFEYFSETQRNKGNFPGRFSGRQFSNSRSEMNVSTLELGDSALYLCASSPALQGAETQYFGPGTRLLVL.

The chain has TRBV5-1 and TRBJ1-2, with unresolved D. This CDR3 region has 12 residues. The V end lost 0 bases, the J end lost 9 bases, and 9 bases lay between the germline ends. Germline V CDR1 and CDR2: SGHRS, YFSETQ. CDR3 sequence reads: CASSLDKLSYTF. The CDR3 DNA follows: TGCGCCAGCAGCTTGGACAAGTTGAGCTACACCTTC.

The chain has TRBV12-5 and TRBJ2-1; TRBD2 agrees at 9 bases. Unmatched junction bases numbered 5, after V lost 6 bases and J lost 2 bases. Germline values: CDR1 LGHNT, CDR2 FRNRAP. This CDR3 spans 15 amino acids. CDR3 protein: CASGSGLATYNEQFF. CDR3 DNA sequence: TGTGCTAGTGGCTCCGGACTAGCGACCTACAATGAGCAGTTCTTC.

The chain carries TRBV2 and TRBJ2-7; 8 bases are a match to TRBD1. There are 16 residues in the CDR3. Germline assignment: CDR1 SNHLY and CDR2 FYNNEI. With 5 bases clipped from V and 0 bases from J, the junction kept 9 bases outside the gene matches. The CDR3 sequence: CASSIRGQDLSYEQYF. The CDR3 DNA is TGTGCCAGCAGTATTCGGGGACAGGACCTCTCCTACGAGCAGTACTTC.

The V gene is TRBV29-1, the J gene TRBJ2-2, with a weak D call TRBD2 (7 bases). CDR3 length: 13 amino acids. The V end lost 5 bases, the J end lost 4 bases, and 11 bases lay between the germline ends. The V gene's germline CDR1 is SQVTM and CDR2 ANQGSEA. CDR3 nucleotides: TGCAGCGTTCGGGGGGCGGGCACCGGGGAGCTGTTTTTT. It encodes CSVRGAGTGELFF.

This clone came up a few times. The chain recombines TRBV19 with TRBJ2-3, with 7 nucleotides matching TRBD2. Trimming took 5 bases from V and 5 from J; bases not matched to a gene: 4. Germline V CDR1 and CDR2: LNHDA, SQIVND (reference sequence). This CDR3 comprises 13 residues. CDR3: CASSLREGDTQYF. The CDR3 DNA sequence: TGTGCCAGTAGTCTAAGGGAGGGAGATACGCAGTATTTT. The complete variable domain, with remaining parts taken from reference TRBV19 and TRBJ2-3, reads DGGITQSPKYLFRKEGQNVTLSCEQNLNHDAMYWYRQDPGQGLRLIYYSQIVNDFQKGDIAEGYSVSREKKESFPLTVTSAQKNPTAFYLCASSLREGDTQYFGPGTRLTVL.

The V call is TRBV19, the J call TRBJ1-1; D is perhaps TRBD1 (5 bases). Germline lookup yields CDR1 LNHDA and CDR2 SQIVND (reference sequence). This CDR3 is built from 13 residues. The V end lost 3 bases, the J end lost 4 bases, and 9 bases lay between the germline ends. The CDR3 is CASSMGGSTEAFF. The CDR3 region has the DNA TGTGCCAGTAGTATGGGGGGAAGCACTGAAGCTTTCTTT.

This chain connects TRBV5-6 to TRBJ2-3; D remains ambiguous. The CDR3 has 11 amino acids. Between the trimmed V and J ends, which lost 4 bases and 2 bases, there was a span of 2 bases. Germline V lookup: CDR1 SGHDT, CDR2 YYEEEE. This CDR3 is CASSLTDTQYF. CDR3 DNA: TGTGCCAGCAGCCTCACAGATACGCAGTATTTT. Full variable domain (outside the CDR3, taken from reference TRBV5-6 and TRBJ2-3): DAGVTQSPTHLIKTRGQQVTLRCSPKSGHDTVSWYQQALGQGPQFIFQYYEEEERQRGNFPDRFSGHQFPNYSSELNVNALLLGDSALYLCASSLTDTQYFGPGTRLTVL.

This sequence joins TRBV11-3 and TRBJ2-5; 11 bases match TRBD2. Germline CDR1 reads SGHNT; CDR2 reads YENEEA. The CDR3 runs to 19 residues. The trim removed 0 bases at V and 2 bases at J, leaving 11 bases unmatched. CDR3 DNA sequence: TGTGCCAGCAGCTTAGACGTGTTAGGACTAGCGGGCCCTCAAGAGACCCAGTACTTC. Its translation is CASSLDVLGLAGPQETQYF.

The V gene is TRBV5-6, the J gene TRBJ2-4; tentatively, D is TRBD2 (7 bases). V was cut by 5 bases and J by 8 bases, with 14 bases left in between. This CDR3 is 13 amino acids long. Per germline, CDR1 SGHDT and CDR2 YYEEEE. The CDR3 sequence is CASSIRGGYIQYF. Here the CDR3 DNA reads TGTGCCAGCAGTATCCGCGGGGGCTACATTCAGTACTTC. The whole variable domain, filled in from reference TRBV5-6 and TRBJ2-4, reads DAGVTQSPTHLIKTRGQQVTLRCSPKSGHDTVSWYQQALGQGPQFIFQYYEEEERQRGNFPDRFSGHQFPNYSSELNVNALLLGDSALYLCASSIRGGYIQYFGAGTRLSVL.